The 29 T cell receptor beta chains presented below share a single source sample, sequenced in a study of shared clonotypes between healthy human individuals. Measured with immunoSEQ multiplex PCR; TCRdb has only the in-frame clones, and not every one. Of over a million clones in the sample, more than 60% were seen once. The material sequenced was memory CD4+ T cells sorted from blood. The sample's subset: CD45RA-negative fraction. The receptor source for this set is a man between 18 and 35 years old in good health.

The chain recombines TRBV25-1 with TRBJ2-5; 8 bases are shared with TRBD2. V trimming: 3 bases; J trimming: 2 bases; junction bases outside the gene matches: 5. This CDR3 is 15 amino acids long. The germline V gene encodes CDR1 MGHDK and CDR2 SYGVNS. CDR3 sequence reads: CASSDRGGGQETQYF. As DNA, the CDR3 is TGTGCCAGCAGTGACAGGGGCGGGGGGCAAGAGACCCAGTACTTC.

The J gene is TRBJ2-3, the V gene TRBV29-1; D gene ambiguous. Trimming shortened V by 6 bases and J by 2 bases, and 12 bases separated the two germline ends. The CDR3 is 13 amino acids. The germline V gene encodes CDR1 SQVTM and CDR2 ANQGSEA. CDR3 in amino acids: CSVELIHTDTQYF. In DNA, the CDR3 is TGCAGCGTAGAGCTTATACACACAGATACGCAGTATTTT.

This rearrangement joins TRBV5-1 to TRBJ2-1, with 10 nucleotides matching TRBD2. The V gene's germline CDR1 is SGHRS and CDR2 YFSETQ. The V gene end was trimmed by 3 bases and the J gene end by 7 bases; junction bases not matched to a gene: 4. This CDR3 has 14 amino acids. The chain's CDR3 is CASSSGTSVNEQFF. CDR3 bases: TGCGCCAGCAGCTCGGGGACTAGCGTTAATGAGCAGTTCTTC.

This clone was recorded a few times. The V and J genes are TRBV19 and TRBJ1-6; D remains unclear. The V gene's germline CDR1 is LNHDA and CDR2 SQIVND (reference sequence). The CDR3 consists of 13 residues. V lost 6 bases to trimming and J lost 4 bases, with 7 bases between them. CDR3 residues: CASSRDYNSPLHF. CDR3 bases: TGTGCCAGTAGCCGGGATTATAATTCACCCCTCCACTTT.

V usage is TRBV7-9 and J usage is TRBJ2-1; TRBD2 aligns across 8 bases. The CDR3 loop spans 12 amino acids. Germline CDR1 and CDR2: SEHNR and FQNEAQ (reference sequence). The junction had 3 bases not matched to a gene; V was cut back by 7 bases and J by 7 bases. The CDR3 here is CASTSGGNEQFF. The DNA for the CDR3 is TGTGCCAGCACTTCGGGGGGGAATGAGCAGTTCTTC. Combining the CDR3 with reference TRBV7-9 and TRBJ2-1 gives the whole variable domain DTGVSQNPRHKITKRGQNVTFRCDPISEHNRLYWYRQTLGQGPEFLTYFQNEAQLEKSRLLSDRFSAERPKGSFSTLEIQRTEQGDSAMYLCASTSGGNEQFFGPGTRLTVL.

This rearrangement joins TRBV7-2 to TRBJ2-1; 11 bases fit TRBD2. The CDR3 contains 16 residues. Germline lookup yields CDR1 SGHTA and CDR2 FQGNSA. The ends lost 5 bases at V and 10 bases at J; junction bases unmatched: 13. This CDR3 reads CASSRIGSGRAWEQFF. CDR3 bases: TGTGCCAGCAGCCGGATCGGTAGCGGGAGGGCATGGGAGCAGTTCTTC.

V gene TRBV30 combines with J gene TRBJ2-3; 8 nucleotides align to TRBD1. V was clipped by 3 bases and J by 4 bases; unmatched bases: 9. The CDR3 has 15 residues. CDR1 is GTSNPN, CDR2 SVGIG, per germline (reference sequence). Here the CDR3 DNA reads TGTGCCTGGAGACCAACAGGGGGAAGCCCAGATACGCAGTATTTT. Translation: CAWRPTGGSPDTQYF.

This chain uses TRBV4-3 with TRBJ1-5; D not certain. CDR3 length equals 14 residues. From germline, CDR1 is LGHNA and CDR2 YSLEER. V lost 6 bases and J 1 base, leaving 10 bases between the germline ends. The CDR3 DNA reads TGCGCCAGCAGTGAGGCAATCAGCAATCAGCCCCAGCATTTT. Residues: CASSEAISNQPQHF.

This clone was seen more than once but under ten times. The V and J genes are TRBV30 and TRBJ1-5; TRBD1 matches 7 bases. The CDR3 runs to 14 residues. Germline V CDR1 and CDR2: GTSNPN, SVGIG (reference sequence). Unmatched junction bases numbered 9, after V lost 1 base and J lost 9 bases. The DNA of the CDR3 is TGTGCCTGGAGTGCCCAGGGGGGAGGAGCGCCCCAGCATTTT. It codes for CAWSAQGGGAPQHF.

The chain couples TRBV9 to TRBJ2-5; 8 positions match TRBD2. After removal of 4 bases from V and 4 bases from J, the junction contained 3 bases not matched to a gene. The length of the CDR3 is 13 residues. The V gene's germline CDR1 is SGDLS and CDR2 YYNGEE. The CDR3 DNA is TGTGCCAGCAGCCGGGGGGGCCTAGAGACCCAGTACTTC. Protein product: CASSRGGLETQYF.

The CDR3 is CASSIETGRGQPQHF. Here the CDR3 DNA reads TGTGCCAGTAGTATAGAGACAGGGCGGGGTCAGCCCCAGCATTTT. This rearrangement joins TRBV19 to TRBJ1-5; 7 bases agree with TRBD1. Germline-derived CDR1 and CDR2 are LNHDA and SQIVND (reference sequence). This CDR3 is built from 15 residues. The junction had 5 bases not matched to a gene; V was cut back by 0 bases and J by 6 bases.

The gene calls are TRBV6-6 and TRBJ2-7; D is possibly TRBD2 (6 bases). With 4 bases removed from V and 3 bases from J, the gap between germline ends came to 13 bases. The CDR3 is 14 amino acids. From germline, CDR1 is MNHNY and CDR2 SVGAGI (reference sequence). Here the CDR3 reads CASSSAGSGYEQYF. The CDR3 DNA follows: TGTGCCAGCAGTTCCGCGGGGAGCGGCTACGAGCAGTACTTC.

V is TRBV28 and J is TRBJ2-5; 8 bases map to TRBD2. The J segment lost 3 bases and the V segment lost 2 bases, leaving 5 bases of the junction unmatched. The CDR3 has 15 residues. CDR1 and CDR2 from the germline V gene are MDHEN and SYDVKM. This chain's CDR3 is CASSLHGGGKETQYF. The CDR3 DNA follows: TGTGCCAGCAGTTTACACGGGGGGGGAAAAGAGACCCAGTACTTC.

The chain has TRBV11-1 and TRBJ2-5; D gene unclear. V was cut by 4 bases and J by 5 bases, with 5 bases left in between. CDR3 length: 11 residues. In germline, CDR1 is SGHAT, CDR2 FQDESV (reference sequence). This chain's CDR3 is CASSSRETQYF. The CDR3, as DNA: TGTGCCAGCAGCTCTAGGGAGACCCAGTACTTC.

The rearrangement links TRBV29-1 to TRBJ2-1; 10 nucleotides match TRBD2. With 8 bases clipped from V and 7 bases from J, the junction kept 14 bases outside the gene matches. The CDR3 covers 15 residues. Germline V gene sequence: CDR1 SQVTM, CDR2 ANQGSEA. CDR3 DNA sequence: TGCAGCACCGAGGCCCTAGCGGGAGTGGCGAATGAGCAGTTCTTC. As protein: CSTEALAGVANEQFF.

A word on this clone: The identical CDR3 is also encoded by other nucleotide sequences in the sample. The chain recombines TRBV5-1 with TRBJ2-7, with 10 bases matching TRBD1. The J segment lost 2 bases and the V segment lost 4 bases, leaving 6 bases of the junction unmatched. The CDR3 totals 15 residues. Germline-derived CDR1 and CDR2 are SGHRS and YFSETQ. The chain's CDR3 is CASSPPGQGAYEQYF. The CDR3 DNA is TGCGCCAGCAGCCCACCCGGACAGGGGGCCTACGAGCAGTACTTC.

This clone was seen more than once but under ten times. V gene TRBV6-1 combines with J gene TRBJ2-7, with TRBD2 matching over 10 bases. The junction had 2 bases not matched to a gene; V was cut back by 6 bases and J by 0 bases. This CDR3 is 14 amino acids long. Germline V CDR1 and CDR2: MNHNS, SASEGT. DNA for the CDR3: TGTGCCAGCAGGTGGACTAGCGGCTCCTACGAGCAGTACTTC. This sequence encodes CASRWTSGSYEQYF.

This chain uses TRBV5-6 with TRBJ2-7; a weak D match, TRBD2 (6 bases). The CDR3 has 13 residues. The germline gives CDR1 SGHDT, CDR2 YYEEEE. Trimming pared 0 bases from V and 3 bases from J, leaving 7 bases between. The CDR3 DNA sequence: TGTGCCAGCAGCTTGGTCGGGAGCTACGAGCAGTACTTC. The encoded protein is CASSLVGSYEQYF.

This chain joins TRBV6-5 and TRBJ1-3; D perhaps matches TRBD1 (5 bases). The CDR3 loop spans 15 amino acids. Germline CDR1 reads MNHEY; CDR2 reads SVGAGI. Deletions cut 6 bases from V and 0 bases from J, with 12 bases between. The CDR3 region has the DNA TGTGCCAGCAGCAAATGGGACGGCTCTGGAAACACCATATATTTT. Residues: CASSKWDGSGNTIYF.

The V and J genes are TRBV7-2 and TRBJ2-1; 8 bases agree with TRBD1. Germline CDR1 is SGHTA and CDR2 is FQGNSA. The CDR3 length is 15 residues. V was clipped by 5 bases and J by 10 bases; unmatched bases: 13. The DNA for the CDR3 is TGTGCCAGCAGCCCCCGGCTAGCACAGGGGGGCGAGCAGTTCTTC. This translates into CASSPRLAQGGEQFF.

The V call is TRBV30, the J call TRBJ1-1; D is unresolved. Germline assignment: CDR1 GTSNPN and CDR2 SVGIG (reference sequence). This CDR3 is built from 22 residues. V gave up 1 base and J gave up 4 bases, with 37 bases separating them. The CDR3 reads CAWSAERIFYTSAGGGGTEAFF. CDR3 nucleotides: TGTGCCTGGAGTGCCGAAAGAATCTTTTACACTAGCGCTGGAGGCGGTGGCACTGAAGCTTTCTTT.

The CDR3 reads CAISADRDYGYTF. The CDR3 DNA reads TGTGCCATCAGTGCCGACAGAGACTATGGCTACACCTTC. The rearrangement joins TRBV10-3 to TRBJ1-2; a possible D gene is TRBD1 (5 bases). CDR3 length: 13 residues. Trimming pared 4 bases from V and 3 bases from J, leaving 9 bases between. Germline V gene sequence: CDR1 ENHRY, CDR2 SYGVKD.

The CDR3 region has the DNA TGTGCCAGCAGCCAAACCCCAGAGACCCAGTACTTC. It codes for CASSQTPETQYF. The gene calls are TRBV7-8 and TRBJ2-5; D is ambiguous. Germline V CDR1 and CDR2: SGHVS, FQNEAQ. This CDR3 region has 12 residues. Trimming pared 5 bases from V and 4 bases from J, leaving 8 bases between.

The chain links TRBV6-5 to TRBJ1-1; tentatively, D is TRBD1 (6 bases). Germline loops: CDR1 MNHEY, CDR2 SVGAGI. The CDR3 runs 13 residues. The V end lost 6 bases, the J end lost 5 bases, and 13 bases lay between the germline ends. For the CDR3, the DNA is TGTGCCAGCAGCCTCACAGGGTGGACTGAAGCTTTCTTT. This translates into CASSLTGWTEAFF.

The J gene is TRBJ1-6, the V gene TRBV6-1; weak D call: TRBD1 (5 bases). The V end was cut by 2 bases, the J end by 15 bases, with 14 bases between. This CDR3 contains 13 residues. Germline V gene data show CDR1 as MNHNS and CDR2 as SASEGT. CDR3 nucleotide sequence: TGTGCCAGCAGTGAATTTATGGGACGGAGCCTCCACTTT. It encodes CASSEFMGRSLHF.

The rearrangement uses TRBV9 and TRBJ2-1; 7 bases agree with TRBD2. Looked up from germline, CDR1 is SGDLS and CDR2 is YYNGEE. V dropped 3 bases and J dropped 6; count of bases not matched to a gene: 9. This CDR3 is 15 amino acids long. CDR3 loop: CASSERDYPLNEQFF. CDR3 sequence (DNA): TGTGCCAGCAGCGAGAGGGACTATCCTCTCAATGAGCAGTTCTTC.

The chain joins TRBV6-5 to TRBJ1-5; 8 positions match TRBD1. Per the germline V gene, CDR1 is MNHEY and CDR2 is SVGAGI. J lost 8 bases, V lost 4 bases, and 13 bases had no gene match. This CDR3 has 16 residues. CDR3 nucleotide sequence: TGTGCCAGCAGTTCCGGGACAGGCGCCAACGGAAAGCCCCAGCATTTT. Translation: CASSSGTGANGKPQHF.

The rearrangement links TRBV7-8 to TRBJ2-1, with D perhaps TRBD1 (6 bases). Germline V CDR1 and CDR2: SGHVS, FQNEAQ. The V end lost 6 bases, the J end lost 7 bases, and 16 bases lay between the germline ends. The CDR3 is made up of 14 amino acids. The CDR3 loop is CASSRSTGLNEQFF. CDR3 DNA sequence: TGTGCCAGCAGTAGGTCAACAGGGCTTAATGAGCAGTTCTTC.

V and J are TRBV4-1 and TRBJ2-7, with D possibly TRBD2 on 7 matching bases. The CDR3 spans 17 residues. The germline gives CDR1 MGHRA, CDR2 YSYEKL. V was shortened by 4 bases and J by 3 bases, with 22 bases between the two germline ends. CDR3 residues: CASSPRGGRAPYYEQYF. CDR3 coding DNA: TGCGCCAGCAGCCCTAGGGGGGGTCGAGCGCCATACTACGAGCAGTACTTC.